Reported below is one TCR beta chain. Authors' methods: Using reference gene primer amplification, nucleated cell counts were estimated. Using immunoSEQ multiplex PCR, the repertoire was profiled, and TCRdb retains in-frame clones only, with some absent. The DNA gave D and trimming, while V, J and clone size come from that table. The repertoire consists of 200,000 to 250,000 clones, with almost 90% occurring once and the leading ten covering about 2.5%. The germline V gene encodes CDR1 SNHLY and CDR2 FYNNEI. The CDR3 is 14 amino acids. Trimming took 2 bases from V and 4 from J, leaving 11 bases between them. The data are from a study of blood T cell repertoires in COVID-19. Across the whole study: Researchers got acute and convalescent COVID-19 samples from the United States, Italy and Spain. The cDNA or gDNA used as material had been derived from T cells, B-cell-depleted T cells, or PBMCs.

The receptor comes from a woman aged 55-70 years with acute or convalescent COVID-19. The chain has TRBV2 and TRBJ1-2, with TRBD1 as a possible D gene (5 bases). Sequencing used peripheral blood. The CDR3 spells CASSEKTGVYGYTF. The CDR3 DNA reads TGTGCCAGCAGTGAAAAAACAGGAGTCTATGGCTACACCTTC.